This entry lists 27 T cell receptor beta chains sequenced from one sample in a study of blood T cell repertoires in COVID-19. Profiled with immunoSEQ multiplex PCR; TCRdb holds only in-frame clones, not every one. The table shows tens of thousands of clones, with 83% occurring only once. The specimen was peripheral blood. These receptor sequences come from a man at least 80 years old with acute or convalescent COVID-19.

J is TRBJ2-7 and V is TRBV19; weak D call: TRBD1 (5 bases). The CDR3 consists of 13 residues. The germline V gene has CDR1 LNHDA and CDR2 SQIVND (reference sequence). Between the trimmed V and J ends, which lost 6 bases and 6 bases, there was a span of 15 bases. DNA for the CDR3: TGTGCCAGTAGCACGACGGGTAGGGGCGAGCAGTACTTC. Its protein is CASSTTGRGEQYF.

The V gene is TRBV7-6, the J gene TRBJ2-3; D is uncertain. With 1 base removed from V and 0 bases from J, the gap between germline ends came to 11 bases. This CDR3 has 16 residues. CDR1 is SGHVS and CDR2 is FNYEAQ in the germline V gene. Here the CDR3 DNA reads TGTGCCAGCAGCTTAGGGCCCAGGTCAAGCACAGATACGCAGTATTTT. The encoded protein is CASSLGPRSSTDTQYF. Combining the CDR3 with reference TRBV7-6 and TRBJ2-3 gives the whole variable domain GAGVSQSPRYKVTKRGQDVALRCDPISGHVSLYWYRQALGQGPEFLTYFNYEAQQDKSGLPNDRFSAERPEGSISTLTIQRTEQRDSAMYRCASSLGPRSSTDTQYFGPGTRLTVL.

The chain has TRBV7-2 and TRBJ2-2; D might be TRBD2 (7 bases). The length of the CDR3 is 11 residues. CDR1 is SGHTA, CDR2 FQGNSA, per germline. Trimming removed 6 bases at V and 13 bases at J, with 12 bases between. The CDR3 loop is CASSRGGLLFF. Here the CDR3 DNA reads TGTGCCAGCAGTAGGGGGGGGCTGCTGTTTTTT.

This CDR3 reads CASSKATRLAGNTIYF. CDR3 in DNA: TGTGCCAGCAGCAAAGCGACGAGGTTGGCTGGAAACACCATATATTTT. The chain is built from TRBV21-1 and TRBJ1-3. TRBV21-1 is labeled a pseudogene. The CDR3 totals 16 residues.

The CDR3 spells CASSFTLTSYEQYF. CDR3 DNA sequence: TGTGCCAGCAGCTTTACTCTGACTAGCTACGAGCAGTACTTC. The chain carries TRBV11-2 and TRBJ2-7, with D maybe TRBD2 (6 bases). This CDR3 is built from 14 residues. Trimming cost V 3 bases and J 3 bases, with 12 bases left between them. Germline-derived CDR1 and CDR2 are SGHAT and FQNNGV.

V is TRBV7-2 and J is TRBJ2-5, with D possibly matching TRBD1 (6 bases). The CDR3 has 14 amino acids. Trimming cost V 4 bases and J 7 bases, with 16 bases left between them. CDR1 and CDR2 (germline): SGHTA, FQGNSA. Here the CDR3 reads CASSSQGGRGTQYF. Here the CDR3 DNA reads TGTGCCAGCAGCTCACAGGGCGGTCGGGGGACCCAGTACTTC.

The V gene is TRBV4-3, the J gene TRBJ2-7, with 7 bases that match TRBD2. The CDR3 has 16 amino acids. Unmatched junction bases numbered 8, after V lost 0 bases and J lost 3 bases. Germline lookup yields CDR1 LGHNA and CDR2 YSLEER. CDR3 DNA sequence: TGCGCCAGCAGCCAAGATCGGGGGAGGGCCTTCTACGAGCAGTACTTC. It is translated as CASSQDRGRAFYEQYF.

V is TRBV3-1 (or the pseudogene TRBV3-2) and J is TRBJ2-2; D remains unclear. The CDR3 sequence is 15 residues long. The germline V gene encodes CDR1 LGHDT and CDR2 YNNKEL (reference sequence). V gave up 4 bases and J gave up 2 bases, with 11 bases separating them. CDR3 sequence: CASSPRRRNTGELFF. In nucleotides, the CDR3 is TGTGCCAGCAGCCCACGACGGAGAAACACCGGGGAGCTGTTTTTT.

The V and J genes are TRBV6-5 and TRBJ2-3; 9 nucleotides agree with TRBD1. There are 14 residues in the CDR3. The V gene's germline CDR1 is MNHEY and CDR2 SVGAGI. V shed 6 bases and J 8 bases; nucleotides not matched to a gene: 9. The CDR3: CASRSGTGYSTQYF. The CDR3 coding sequence is TGTGCCAGCAGATCCGGGACAGGGTATAGTACGCAGTATTTT.

The J gene is TRBJ2-3, the V gene TRBV19; 10 bases match TRBD2. The CDR3 covers 16 residues. V shed 2 bases and J 2 bases; nucleotides not matched to a gene: 4. Germline-derived CDR1 and CDR2 are LNHDA and SQIVND (reference sequence). DNA for the CDR3: TGTGCCAGTAGTATAATACTAGCGGGGAACACAGATACGCAGTATTTT. It codes for CASSIILAGNTDTQYF.

This clone was observed once. DNA of the CDR3: TGCAGTGCTAGTCCACAGAGAAATCAGCCCCAGCATTTT. Translated, it gives CSASPQRNQPQHF. This chain joins TRBV20-1 and TRBJ1-5, with D unresolved. Germline V gene data show CDR1 as DFQATT and CDR2 as SNEGSKA (reference sequence). CDR3 size: 13 residues. Deletions cut 3 bases from V and 4 bases from J, with 10 bases between.

This chain links TRBV5-1 with TRBJ2-3; TRBD2 might be the D (5 bases). Germline CDR1 is SGHRS and CDR2 is YFSETQ. There are 16 residues in the CDR3. V shed 3 bases and J shed 2 bases, with 16 bases lying between them. CDR3 in amino acids: CASSSAVGGFTDTQYF. Written as DNA, the CDR3 is TGCGCCAGCAGCTCGGCGGTAGGCGGGTTCACAGATACGCAGTATTTT.

This chain links TRBV5-1 with TRBJ1-4, with 8 bases fitting TRBD1. In germline, CDR1 is SGHRS, CDR2 YFSETQ. The CDR3 runs 14 residues. The ends lost 0 bases at V and 7 bases at J; junction bases unmatched: 2. The CDR3 sequence: CASSLGTGFEKLFF. The CDR3 region has the DNA TGCGCCAGCAGCTTGGGGACAGGGTTTGAAAAACTGTTTTTT.

The rearrangement joins TRBV5-1 to TRBJ2-6; no reliable D call. CDR1 and CDR2 (germline): SGHRS, YFSETQ. CDR3 length equals 14 residues. V was pared by 4 bases and J by 1 base, with 6 bases between. The CDR3, as DNA: TGCGCCAGCAGCCCTAGTTCTGGGGCCAACGTCCTGACTTTC. This translates into CASSPSSGANVLTF.

The chain carries TRBV28 and TRBJ1-1; 9 nucleotides align to TRBD1. Per the germline V gene, CDR1 is MDHEN and CDR2 is SYDVKM. The CDR3 covers 17 residues. Trimming at V came to 6 bases and at J to 3 bases, leaving 14 bases not matched to a gene. CDR3 residues: CASSPQGAKFSHTEAFF. The CDR3 bases are TGTGCCAGCAGCCCACAGGGGGCGAAGTTTTCGCACACTGAAGCTTTCTTT.

V is TRBV27 and J is TRBJ2-3; D is perhaps TRBD1 (5 bases). V was cut by 5 bases and J by 0 bases, with 9 bases left in between. The germline V gene encodes CDR1 MNHEY and CDR2 SMNVEV (reference sequence). This CDR3 has 14 amino acids. The CDR3 loop reads CASSKQESTDTQYF. CDR3 DNA: TGTGCCAGCAGTAAACAGGAAAGCACAGATACGCAGTATTTT.

The chain employs TRBV7-8 and TRBJ2-7, with D perhaps matching TRBD2 (6 bases). Germline V CDR1 and CDR2: SGHVS, FQNEAQ. The CDR3 length is 15 residues. The ends were cut back, 5 bases at V and 6 bases at J, with 20 bases in the middle. For the CDR3, the DNA is TGTGCCAGCAGCCCAGGGCTAGCGCAAGGGGCCGAGCAGTACTTC. Protein product: CASSPGLAQGAEQYF.

The chain employs TRBV5-1 and TRBJ2-7; 7 nucleotides align to TRBD2. V lost 4 bases to trimming and J lost 0 bases; unmatched junction nucleotides: 1. Looked up from germline, CDR1 is SGHRS and CDR2 is YFSETQ. The CDR3 is 13 amino acids. The CDR3 region has the DNA TGCGCCAGCAGCCCGGGGGGCTCCTACGAGCAGTACTTC. Protein: CASSPGGSYEQYF.

In the case of this clone: Relative to the germline gene, one junction end is altered; a read error may explain this. The chain links TRBV7-7 to TRBJ1-4, with TRBD1 matching over 7 bases. The CDR3 spans 15 residues. Germline V CDR1 and CDR2: SSHAT, FNYEAQ (reference sequence). As DNA, the CDR3 is TGTGCTAGCAGCCCTGGTGCACAGGGGAATGAAAAACTGTTTTTT. Translating it yields CASSPGAQGNEKLFF.

The J gene is TRBJ2-2, the V gene TRBV18; 9 positions match TRBD2. CDR1 and CDR2 from the germline V gene are KGHSH and LQKENI. J was trimmed by 1 base and V by 2 bases; bases with no gene match: 8. The CDR3 consists of 18 residues. In DNA, the CDR3 is TGTGCCAGCTCACCAATCCTAGCGGGAATTGGGAACACCGGGGAGCTGTTTTTT. Protein: CASSPILAGIGNTGELFF.

This chain uses TRBV4-1 with TRBJ1-6; D not resolved. V was shortened by 0 bases and J by 7 bases, with 13 bases between the two germline ends. There are 16 residues in the CDR3. Germline CDR1 MGHRA, CDR2 YSYEKL. The CDR3 nucleotides read TGCGCCAGCAGCCAAGATCCTCCCGGCAGGAATTCACCCCTCCACTTT. Protein sequence: CASSQDPPGRNSPLHF.

The chain combines TRBV28 with TRBJ2-7; 11 positions agree with TRBD1. Trimming took 6 bases from V and 5 from J; bases not matched to a gene: 18. The germline V gene encodes CDR1 MDHEN and CDR2 SYDVKM. The CDR3 has 18 amino acids. CDR3 bases: TGTGCCAGCAGCATACGTCCATGGTGGGACAGGGGGGACAACGAGCAGTACTTC. The encoded protein is CASSIRPWWDRGDNEQYF. The full variable domain, in which reference TRBV28 and TRBJ2-7 provide the parts outside the CDR3, is DVKVTQSSRYLVKRTGEKVFLECVQDMDHENMFWYRQDPGLGLRLIYFSYDVKMKEKGDIPEGYSVSREKKERFSLILESASTNQTSMYLCASSIRPWWDRGDNEQYFGPGTRLTVT.

The rearrangement joins TRBV20-1 to TRBJ2-1; unclear D gene. The CDR3 spans 14 residues. Germline V gene lookup returns CDR1 DFQATT and CDR2 SNEGSKA (reference sequence). Trimming took 3 bases from V and 6 from J, leaving 15 bases between them. CDR3 protein: CSASGQASTNEQFF. The CDR3 bases are TGCAGTGCTAGTGGTCAGGCATCAACCAATGAGCAGTTCTTC.

V and J are TRBV5-1 and TRBJ2-2, with D tentatively TRBD1 (5 bases). The V gene lost 4 bases and the J gene lost 0 bases, with 13 bases spanning the gap. This CDR3 region has 16 residues. Germline-derived CDR1 and CDR2 are SGHRS and YFSETQ. CDR3 sequence (DNA): TGCGCCAGCAGCCCTCTGACAGTAACGAACACCGGGGAGCTGTTTTTT. Translated: CASSPLTVTNTGELFF.

The chain carries TRBV24-1 and TRBJ1-3; no clear D gene. Germline CDR1 is KGHDR and CDR2 is SFDVKD. The CDR3 consists of 13 residues. V dropped 4 bases and J dropped 7 bases, with 10 bases sitting between them. The chain's CDR3 is CATSDPPGNTIYF. As DNA, the CDR3 is TGTGCCACCAGTGACCCCCCGGGTAACACCATATATTTT.

This clone was observed once. The chain carries TRBV3-1 (or the pseudogene TRBV3-2) and TRBJ1-4, with 8 bases matching TRBD1. V was pared by 2 bases and J by 0 bases, with 8 bases of the junction left unmatched. This CDR3 has 18 amino acids. Germline V gives CDR1 LGHDT, CDR2 YNNKEL (reference sequence). CDR3 nucleotides: TGTGCCAGCAGCCAAACCGGGACAGGTATTGCAACTAATGAAAAACTGTTTTTT. Translated: CASSQTGTGIATNEKLFF.

The chain uses TRBV12-3 or TRBV12-4 and TRBJ1-2; 7 bases align to TRBD1. The junction had 7 bases not matched to a gene; V was cut back by 7 bases and J by 5 bases. The CDR3 sequence is 13 residues long. CDR3 sequence reads: CASNVNRGYGYTF. CDR3 bases: TGTGCCAGCAACGTAAACAGGGGATATGGCTACACCTTC.